This paragraph reports one TCR beta chain. Antigen specificity is unknown. No cell sorting was done before RNA was extracted from the tissue. Donors were chemotherapy-naive, newly diagnosed lung cancer surgical patients in China, August–late 2014. Germline CDR1 SQVTM, CDR2 ANQGSEA. V was pared by 5 bases and J by 3 bases, with 14 bases between. This CDR3 spans 14 amino acids. TCRbeta libraries were built with three rounds of nested PCR, modified from ARM-PCR. TCRdb used MiXCR to reprocess the multiplex PCR reads, holding one entry per CDR3 protein. Of about 120,000 distinct CDR3 sequences detected, around 82% appear once; the ten largest clones hold 20% to 25%. The sample comes from a study of tumor and adjacent non-tumor tissue in lung cancer. Study summary: Patients comprised about a dozen adenocarcinoma, a couple of squamous cell carcinoma and 1 small cell lung cancer. Samples averaged approximately 4.2 million productive TCRbeta reads each. Study-wide results and limits: Tumor TCR diversity, when higher, was linked to shorter survival.

The specimen was lung tumor tissue. This chain links TRBV29-1 with TRBJ2-4, with D unresolved. This TCR derives from a man between 65 and 79 years old with non-small cell lung cancer. The chain's CDR3 is CSVTLGVFKNIQYF. The CDR3 region has the DNA TGCAGCGTTACCCTTGGGGTGTTCAAAAACATTCAGTACTTC.